This TCR beta chain was profiled in a study of cytotoxic CD8 clonotypes in ibrutinib-treated CLL. At the level of the study: About 24 partial and 2 complete responses; at median 68 months, around 15 remitted, approximately 12 progressed.

Notes on the study in general: The clonality rise at ibrutinib response reflected private clonotype expansion.

Comments on this clone: Antigen specificity is unknown.

Profiling relied on immunoSEQ multiplex PCR, and the TCRdb table lists in-frame clones only, not all of them. Among roughly 130,000 clones listed, about 79% were seen once. This receptor was identified in a human donor with chronic lymphocytic leukemia. Source: PBMCs, taken after 12 months of ibrutinib treatment.

CDR3 protein: CASSLGVSRLVVEQYF. CDR3 nucleotides: TGTGCCAGCAGCTTAGGGGTTTCTAGATTGGTGGTCGAGCAGTACTTC. The chain uses TRBV7-8 and TRBJ2-7; D unresolved. This CDR3 has 16 amino acids. Trimming shortened V by 1 base and J by 6 bases, and 19 bases separated the two germline ends. Germline CDR1 is SGHVS and CDR2 is FQNEAQ.